This T cell receptor (beta chain) was found in a study of T cells in Graves' hyperthyroidism and ophthalmopathy. The CDR3 loop spans 14 amino acids. CDR1 and CDR2 from the germline V gene are SGHNT and YYREEE (reference sequence). Template material for amplifying TCR beta CDR3 regions consisted of RNA transcripts. The study used the HTBI primer set for a first-round RT-PCR of the TCR CDR3. In TCRdb, the multiplex PCR reads were re-called with MiXCR into one record per CDR3 protein. Counted here are 300,000 to 350,000 distinct CDR3 sequences, around 16% occurring once; the ten biggest clones make up 33%. The PBMCs were sourced from fresh peripheral blood (about 10 ml). Points on this clonotype: An end of the junction does not agree with germline; a read error may underlie this.

The receptor was derived from a young man with Graves' hyperthyroidism. The sample consisted of blood. The V gene is TRBV5-4, the J gene TRBJ2-3; 7 bases are a match to TRBD2. The CDR3 is CASSLETSTDMQYF. CDR3 bases: TGTGCCAGCAGCTTGGAGACTAGCACAGATATGCAGTATTTT.